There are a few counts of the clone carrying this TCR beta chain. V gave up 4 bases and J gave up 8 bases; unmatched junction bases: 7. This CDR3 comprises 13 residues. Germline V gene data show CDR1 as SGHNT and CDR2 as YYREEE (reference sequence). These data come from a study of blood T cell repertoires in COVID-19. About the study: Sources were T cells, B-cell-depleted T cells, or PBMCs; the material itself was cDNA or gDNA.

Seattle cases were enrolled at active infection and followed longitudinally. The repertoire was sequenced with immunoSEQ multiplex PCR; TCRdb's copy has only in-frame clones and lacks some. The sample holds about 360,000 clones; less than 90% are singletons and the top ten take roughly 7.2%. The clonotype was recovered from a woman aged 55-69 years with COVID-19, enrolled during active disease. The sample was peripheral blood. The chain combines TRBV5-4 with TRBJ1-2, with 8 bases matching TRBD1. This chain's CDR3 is CASSPGTGAGYTF. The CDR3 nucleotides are TGTGCCAGCAGCCCCGGGACAGGCGCCGGCTACACCTTC.